This entry lists 29 T cell receptor beta chains sequenced from one sample in a study of T cells after posttransplantation cyclophosphamide. The table came from immunoSEQ multiplex PCR; TCRdb's copy has only in-frame clones and leaves some out. The sample lists some 54,000 clones; approximately 94% were seen once. Sequencing used PBMCs. Receptors originate from a woman aged 25 to 39 in good health and a related stem cell transplant donor.

The chain is built from TRBV5-4 and TRBJ2-7; 7 bases are a match to TRBD1. Trimming cost V 5 bases and J 0 bases; bases outside gene matches: 8. Germline loops: CDR1 SGHNT, CDR2 YYREEE (reference sequence). CDR3 size: 15 residues. This CDR3 is CASSFSRDSSYEQYF. As DNA, the CDR3 is TGTGCCAGCAGTTTCTCCCGGGACAGCTCCTACGAGCAGTACTTC.

V and J are TRBV6-5 and TRBJ1-2; TRBD1 matches 12 bases. Germline values: CDR1 MNHEY, CDR2 SVGAGI. Trimming cost V 5 bases and J 4 bases; bases outside gene matches: 5. This CDR3 comprises 15 residues. CDR3 sequence: CASSPRDRGRYGYTF. The CDR3 DNA follows: TGTGCCAGCAGTCCTCGGGACAGGGGGCGCTATGGCTACACCTTC.

The chain couples TRBV7-8 to TRBJ2-7; 7 bases map to TRBD2. The germline CDR1 and CDR2 sequences are SGHVS and FQNEAQ. There are 15 residues in the CDR3. V was pared by 5 bases and J by 3 bases, with 10 bases of the junction left unmatched. CDR3: CASSPSSLAVYEQYF. CDR3 in DNA: TGTGCCAGCAGCCCTAGCAGCCTAGCGGTCTACGAGCAGTACTTC. The whole variable domain, remainder taken from reference TRBV7-8 and TRBJ2-7, is GAGVSQSPRYKVAKRGQDVALRCDPISGHVSLFWYQQALGQGPEFLTYFQNEAQLDKSGLPSDRFFAERPEGSVSTLKIQRTQQEDSAVYLCASSPSSLAVYEQYFGPGTRLTVT.

This clone was found once. The rearrangement links TRBV7-4 to TRBJ1-1, with D maybe TRBD1 (5 bases). The germline V gene has CDR1 SGHVT and CDR2 SQSDAQ. V lost 1 base, J lost 2 bases, and 11 bases lay in between. The CDR3 consists of 15 residues. The CDR3 DNA sequence: TGTGCCAGCAGCTTAGGTCAGGGAAAAAACACTGAAGCTTTCTTT. It encodes CASSLGQGKNTEAFF. The whole variable domain, filled in from reference TRBV7-4 and TRBJ1-1, reads GAGVSQSPRYKVAKRGRDVALRCDSISGHVTLYWYRQTLGQGSEVLTYSQSDAQRDKSGRPSGRFSAERPERSVSTLKIQRTEQGDSAVYLCASSLGQGKNTEAFFGQGTRLTVV.

The V and J genes are TRBV13 and TRBJ1-1; 9 nucleotides agree with TRBD1. Per germline, CDR1 PRHDT and CDR2 FYEKMQ (reference sequence). The CDR3 is 14 amino acids. V shed 8 bases, J shed 4 bases, and the junction held 8 bases outside the gene matches. The CDR3 DNA reads as TGTGCCAGCTCGGACAGGGGAGTTGGCACTGAAGCTTTCTTT. Its translation is CASSDRGVGTEAFF.

The chain joins TRBV7-9 to TRBJ2-2; 7 bases are shared with TRBD2. V lost 8 bases, J lost 5 bases, and 8 bases stayed unmatched. The CDR3 length is 14 residues. The germline gives CDR1 SEHNR, CDR2 FQNEAQ (reference sequence). CDR3 nucleotide sequence: TGTGCCAGCGGGAGCGGGACCACAACCGGGGAGCTGTTTTTT. This codes for CASGSGTTTGELFF.

The chain joins TRBV2 to TRBJ1-3, with 7 bases aligning to TRBD1. This CDR3 has 15 amino acids. The V segment lost 2 bases and the J segment 0 bases; nucleotides outside the gene matches: 1. Germline V lookup: CDR1 SNHLY, CDR2 FYNNEI. CDR3 in DNA: TGTGCCAGCAGTGAACGGGACAGCTCTGGAAACACCATATATTTT. Translation: CASSERDSSGNTIYF.

This clone was recorded only once. This chain joins TRBV14 and TRBJ1-1; 7 nucleotides match TRBD1. The V segment lost 0 bases and the J segment 4 bases; nucleotides outside the gene matches: 5. The germline V gene encodes CDR1 SGHDN and CDR2 FVKESK. The CDR3 runs 15 residues. The DNA of the CDR3 is TGTGCCAGCAGCCAAGAACAGGGGTTCGCCACTGAAGCTTTCTTT. This gives the protein CASSQEQGFATEAFF.

The V gene is TRBV19, the J gene TRBJ1-3, with D perhaps matching TRBD1 (6 bases). V lost 6 bases, J lost 2 bases, and 11 bases lay in between. Germline V lookup: CDR1 LNHDA, CDR2 SQIVND (reference sequence). CDR3 length equals 14 residues. CDR3 loop: CASSGNRAGNTIYF. The CDR3 DNA reads TGTGCCAGTAGCGGCAACAGGGCTGGAAACACCATATATTTT.

The chain carries TRBV5-5 and TRBJ2-1; D perhaps matches TRBD2 (5 bases). V gave up 4 bases and J gave up 6 bases, with 20 bases separating them. This CDR3 is 16 amino acids long. The V gene's germline CDR1 is SGHKS and CDR2 YYEKEE (reference sequence). The CDR3 region is CASSRTAGLAPNEQFF. DNA of the CDR3: TGTGCCAGCAGCCGTACCGCCGGATTAGCGCCCAATGAGCAGTTCTTC.

The J gene is TRBJ2-4, the V gene TRBV7-3; TRBD2 matches at 13 bases. The V segment lost 8 bases and the J segment 8 bases; nucleotides outside the gene matches: 6. The germline gives CDR1 SGHTA, CDR2 FQGTGA. CDR3 size: 14 residues. Here the CDR3 DNA reads TGTGCCAGCTCCAAAGGGACTAGCGGGGACATTCAGTACTTC. Translated, it gives CASSKGTSGDIQYF.

The chain links TRBV4-3 to TRBJ2-1; D might be TRBD2 (6 bases). The V end lost 0 bases, the J end lost 10 bases, and 19 bases lay between the germline ends. Germline-derived CDR1 and CDR2 are LGHNA and YSLEER. CDR3 length: 16 amino acids. The CDR3 bases are TGCGCCAGCAGCCAAGATTGGGCGGGACCACGACGAGAGCAGTTCTTC. It encodes CASSQDWAGPRREQFF.

The chain links TRBV14 to TRBJ2-5; 10 nucleotides agree with TRBD1. The trim removed 8 bases at V and 5 bases at J, leaving 8 bases unmatched. Germline CDR1 reads SGHDN; CDR2 reads FVKESK. The CDR3 runs to 14 residues. CDR3: CASSPRQGAETQYF. The CDR3 DNA follows: TGTGCCAGCTCTCCCCGACAGGGGGCCGAGACCCAGTACTTC.

This sequence joins TRBV28 and TRBJ2-5, with 9 bases identical to TRBD2. Looked up from germline, CDR1 is MDHEN and CDR2 is SYDVKM. The CDR3 sequence is 15 residues long. The J segment lost 2 bases and the V segment lost 6 bases, leaving 7 bases of the junction unmatched. The CDR3 loop is CASSLPSGGQETQYF. In DNA, the CDR3 is TGTGCCAGCAGCCTACCCAGCGGGGGGCAAGAGACCCAGTACTTC.

V gene TRBV11-2 combines with J gene TRBJ1-1, with 7 positions matching TRBD1. Germline CDR1 and CDR2: SGHAT and FQNNGV. V dropped 5 bases and J dropped 4; count of bases not matched to a gene: 13. The CDR3 covers 16 residues. The CDR3 sequence is CASSARQGGMSTEAFF. Written as DNA, the CDR3 is TGTGCCAGCAGCGCCCGACAGGGTGGGATGAGCACTGAAGCTTTCTTT.

The rearrangement uses TRBV7-2 and TRBJ2-3; 10 bases agree with TRBD2. J was trimmed by 2 bases and V by 5 bases; bases with no gene match: 7. The CDR3 is 16 amino acids. In germline, CDR1 is SGHTA, CDR2 FQGNSA. The CDR3 loop is CASSVPAGGVTDTQYF. The CDR3 nucleotides are TGTGCCAGCAGCGTGCCAGCGGGGGGGGTCACAGATACGCAGTATTTT.

This sequence joins TRBV11-2 and TRBJ1-1; TRBD1 is a possible D gene (6 bases). The CDR3 runs 15 residues. Germline CDR1 and CDR2: SGHAT and FQNNGV. Trimming pared 0 bases from V and 5 bases from J, leaving 13 bases between. The CDR3 region has the DNA TGTGCCAGCAGCTTAGAGGCAGGGGTAAGGACTGAAGCTTTCTTT. As protein: CASSLEAGVRTEAFF.

This chain joins TRBV9 and TRBJ2-2; 8 bases are shared with TRBD2. The CDR3 spans 18 residues. Germline CDR1 and CDR2: SGDLS and YYNGEE. With 3 bases clipped from V and 6 bases from J, the junction kept 16 bases outside the gene matches. CDR3 nucleotides: TGTGCCAGCAGCGCTTCCCCGAGCCTAGCGGGTTTGTCCGGGGAGCTGTTTTTT. It specifies CASSASPSLAGLSGELFF.

This chain links TRBV29-1 with TRBJ2-7, with 9 bases fitting TRBD1. Germline assignment: CDR1 SQVTM and CDR2 ANQGSEA. CDR3 size: 14 residues. Trimming cost V 4 bases and J 3 bases; bases outside gene matches: 7. CDR3 DNA sequence: TGCAGCGTTGTCCCCGGGACAGGGAACTACGAGCAGTACTTC. Its protein product is CSVVPGTGNYEQYF.

This clone was counted once. CDR3 protein: CASRNDRVAGELFF. The CDR3 coding sequence is TGTGCCAGCAGGAACGACAGGGTGGCCGGGGAGCTGTTTTTT. The chain is built from TRBV7-2 and TRBJ2-2; 7 positions match TRBD1. Germline-derived CDR1 and CDR2 are SGHTA and FQGNSA. Losses at the gene ends were 6 bases for V and 6 bases for J; bases not matched to a gene: 7. This CDR3 is built from 14 residues.

The genes are TRBV11-2 and TRBJ2-2; a possible D gene is TRBD1 (8 bases). The V gene's germline CDR1 is SGHAT and CDR2 FQNNGV. V lost 5 bases, J lost 7 bases, and 17 bases lay in between. The CDR3 is made up of 15 amino acids. The DNA of the CDR3 is TGTGCCAGCAGCCCCGACAGGGGAGGGGTCGGGGAGCTGTTTTTT. Protein product: CASSPDRGGVGELFF.

The V call is TRBV19, the J call TRBJ1-5; the match to TRBD1 covers 8 bases. This CDR3 comprises 12 residues. The V segment lost 6 bases and the J segment 5 bases; nucleotides outside the gene matches: 0. The germline gives CDR1 LNHDA, CDR2 SQIVND (reference sequence). Written as DNA, the CDR3 is TGTGCCAGTAGGGACAGGGATCAGCCCCAGCATTTT. It specifies CASRDRDQPQHF.

The V and J genes are TRBV9 and TRBJ1-6; 9 nucleotides align to TRBD1. Unmatched junction bases numbered 4, after V lost 3 bases and J lost 6 bases. The length of the CDR3 is 15 residues. Germline V lookup: CDR1 SGDLS, CDR2 YYNGEE. DNA of the CDR3: TGTGCCAGCAGCGCCGGACAGGGGTCTAATTCACCCCTCCACTTT. Residues: CASSAGQGSNSPLHF.

This chain connects TRBV27 to TRBJ2-7; 10 positions agree with TRBD1. Germline CDR1 is MNHEY and CDR2 is SMNVEV (reference sequence). Trimming at V came to 7 bases and at J to 6 bases, leaving 6 bases not matched to a gene. This CDR3 is 13 amino acids long. The CDR3 region has the DNA TGTGCCAGCAAGGGACAGGGGCTAAGCGAGCAGTACTTC. Protein product: CASKGQGLSEQYF.

The count of this clone is one. The rearrangement uses TRBV27 and TRBJ1-4; TRBD1 might be the D (6 bases). Germline lookup yields CDR1 MNHEY and CDR2 SMNVEV (reference sequence). Trimming removed 6 bases from V and 11 bases from J, with 19 bases in between. The CDR3 is 14 amino acids. This chain's CDR3 is CASSRTGPRPKLFF. Here the CDR3 DNA reads TGTGCCAGCAGCCGTACAGGGCCTAGGCCCAAACTGTTTTTT.

The chain combines TRBV7-6 with TRBJ2-7; D is possibly TRBD1 (5 bases). Germline V gene sequence: CDR1 SGHVS, CDR2 FNYEAQ. This CDR3 contains 16 residues. The ends were cut back, 0 bases at V and 6 bases at J, with 18 bases in the middle. The CDR3 bases are TGTGCCAGCAGCTTAGCGCCCGGGCAGGGAAGGGTCGAGCAGTACTTC. Protein: CASSLAPGQGRVEQYF.

This chain joins TRBV5-5 and TRBJ1-1; a weak D match, TRBD1 (5 bases). CDR3 size: 13 residues. With 4 bases removed from V and 8 bases from J, the gap between germline ends came to 15 bases. Per the germline V gene, CDR1 is SGHKS and CDR2 is YYEKEE (reference sequence). The CDR3 DNA reads TGTGCCAGCAGCAGGTGGTGGGACTCAGAAGCTTTCTTT. Translating gives CASSRWWDSEAFF.

A remark on this clone: The identical CDR3 is also encoded by other nucleotide sequences in the sample. The chain carries TRBV2 and TRBJ1-6; 7 bases line up with TRBD1. CDR1 and CDR2 (germline): SNHLY, FYNNEI. Trimming removed 6 bases from V and 5 bases from J; junction bases left unmatched: 7. The CDR3 runs to 15 residues. The CDR3 here is CASRRTGGNNSPLHF. DNA for the CDR3: TGTGCCAGCAGGCGGACAGGAGGTAATAATTCACCCCTCCACTTT.

This chain uses TRBV19 with TRBJ2-7, with D maybe TRBD1 (6 bases). V lost 5 bases and J lost 4, with 12 bases in between. The CDR3 totals 13 residues. Germline V gene sequence: CDR1 LNHDA, CDR2 SQIVND (reference sequence). Written as DNA, the CDR3 is TGTGCCAGTAGTCCCGGCAGGGGTTACGAGCAGTACTTC. Protein product: CASSPGRGYEQYF.